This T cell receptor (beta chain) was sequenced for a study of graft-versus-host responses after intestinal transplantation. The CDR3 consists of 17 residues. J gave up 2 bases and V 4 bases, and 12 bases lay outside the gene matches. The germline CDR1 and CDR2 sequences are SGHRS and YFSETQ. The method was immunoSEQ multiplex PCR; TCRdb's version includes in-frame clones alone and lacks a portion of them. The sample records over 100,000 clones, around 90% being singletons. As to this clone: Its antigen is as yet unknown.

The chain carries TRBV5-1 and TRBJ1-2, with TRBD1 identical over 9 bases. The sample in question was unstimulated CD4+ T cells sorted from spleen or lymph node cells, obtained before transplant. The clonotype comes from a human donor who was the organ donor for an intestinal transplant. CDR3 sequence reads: CASSPGTGLFPNYGYTF. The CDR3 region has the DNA TGCGCCAGCAGCCCAGGGACAGGGCTTTTCCCCAACTATGGCTACACCTTC.